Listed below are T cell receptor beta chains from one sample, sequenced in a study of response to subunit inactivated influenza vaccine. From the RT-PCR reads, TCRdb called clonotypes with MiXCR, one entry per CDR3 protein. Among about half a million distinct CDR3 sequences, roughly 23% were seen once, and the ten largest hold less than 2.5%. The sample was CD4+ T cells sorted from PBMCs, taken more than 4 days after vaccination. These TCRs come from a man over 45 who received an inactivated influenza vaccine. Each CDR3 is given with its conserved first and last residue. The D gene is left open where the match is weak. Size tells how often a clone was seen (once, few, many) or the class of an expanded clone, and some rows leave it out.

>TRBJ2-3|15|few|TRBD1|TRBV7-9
CASSLAPRGSDTQYF
TGTGCCAGCAGCTTAGCGCCCAGGGGGTCAGATACGCAGTATTTT
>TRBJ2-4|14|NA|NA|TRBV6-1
CASSGGTPKNIQYF
TGTGCCAGCAGTGGCGGGACTCCCAAAAACATTCAGTACTTC
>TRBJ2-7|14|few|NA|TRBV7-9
CASSFRGIRSEQYF
TGTGCCAGCAGCTTCCGGGGTATTAGGTCCGAGCAGTACTTC
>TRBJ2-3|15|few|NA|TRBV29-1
CSVTQDFLGTDTQYF
TGCAGCGTTACTCAAGACTTCCTAGGGACAGATACGCAGTATTTT
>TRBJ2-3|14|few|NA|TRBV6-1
CASSDGGSADTQYF
TGTGCCAGCTCCGATGGGGGTTCGGCAGATACGCAGTATTTT
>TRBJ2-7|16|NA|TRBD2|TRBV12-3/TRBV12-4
CASSPRTSGSRHEQYF
TGTGCCAGCAGTCCCCGGACTAGCGGGAGTCGCCACGAGCAGTACTTC
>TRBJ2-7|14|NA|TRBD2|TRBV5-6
CASRRAGGPLEQYF
TGTGCCAGCAGAAGAGCGGGAGGGCCCCTCGAGCAGTACTTC
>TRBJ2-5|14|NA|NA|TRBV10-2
CASSEFYGLETQYF
TGCGCCAGCAGTGAGTTTTATGGGCTGGAGACCCAGTACTTC
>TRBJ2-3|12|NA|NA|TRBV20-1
CSAPGLTDTQYF
TGCAGTGCCCCTGGCCTGACAGATACGCAGTATTTT
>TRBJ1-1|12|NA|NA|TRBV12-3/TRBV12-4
CASRAPPGRTFF
TGTGCCAGCAGGGCGCCACCGGGGAGAACTTTCTTT
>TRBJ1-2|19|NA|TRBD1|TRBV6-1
CASRLPGRGRLKGNYGYTF
TGTGCCAGCAGACTCCCCGGGAGGGGGCGCTTGAAGGGGAACTATGGCTACACCTTC
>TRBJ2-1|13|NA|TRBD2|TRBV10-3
CAIGLAGKNEQFF
TGTGCCATCGGACTAGCGGGAAAAAATGAGCAGTTCTTC
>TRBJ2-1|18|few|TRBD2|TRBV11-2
CASSFSLAGGNLYNEQFF
TGTGCCAGCAGCTTCTCACTAGCGGGGGGCAACCTCTACAATGAGCAGTTCTTC
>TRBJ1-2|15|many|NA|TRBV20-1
CSAKGRVVSNYGYTF
TGCAGTGCTAAGGGACGTGTTGTGTCTAACTATGGCTACACCTTC
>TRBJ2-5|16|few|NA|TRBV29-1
CSVRRTSGQSGETQYF
TGCAGCGTCCGTAGGACAAGCGGTCAATCGGGAGAGACCCAGTACTTC
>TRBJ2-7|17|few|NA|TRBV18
CASSPGPFGGLPYEQYF
TGTGCCAGCTCACCAGGCCCTTTTGGAGGGCTTCCCTACGAGCAGTACTTC
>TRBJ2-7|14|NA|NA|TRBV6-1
CASRGPAPSYEQYF
TGTGCCAGCAGGGGCCCGGCACCCTCCTACGAGCAGTACTTC
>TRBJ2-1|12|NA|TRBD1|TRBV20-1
CSVQGAFNEQFF
TGCAGTGTACAGGGGGCCTTCAATGAGCAGTTCTTC
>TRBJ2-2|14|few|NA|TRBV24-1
CATSAGRNTGELFF
TGTGCCACCAGTGCAGGAAGAAACACCGGGGAGCTGTTTTTT
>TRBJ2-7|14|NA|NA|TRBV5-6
CASSRTPKSYEQYF
TGTGCCAGCAGCAGAACTCCCAAGAGCTACGAGCAGTACTTC
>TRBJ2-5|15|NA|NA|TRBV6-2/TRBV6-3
CASSYGRGFVKTQYF
TGTGCCAGCAGTTATGGAAGGGGGTTCGTGAAGACCCAGTACTTC
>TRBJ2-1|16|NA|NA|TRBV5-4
CASSWDRQPLYNEQFF
TGTGCCAGCAGCTGGGATAGACAGCCACTTTACAATGAGCAGTTCTTC
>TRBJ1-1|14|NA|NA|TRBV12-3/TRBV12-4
CASRIPNRDTEAFF
TGTGCCAGCAGAATCCCGAATCGGGACACTGAAGCTTTCTTT
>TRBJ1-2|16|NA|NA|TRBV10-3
CAISILQGKDADGYTF
TGTGCCATCAGTATCCTACAGGGAAAAGATGCGGATGGCTACACCTTC
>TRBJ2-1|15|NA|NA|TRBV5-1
CASSLVQGSYNEQFF
TGCGCCAGCAGCTTGGTGCAGGGTTCCTACAATGAGCAGTTCTTC
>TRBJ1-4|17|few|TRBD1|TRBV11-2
CASSLSKLQGVGEKLFF
TGTGCCAGCAGCTTAAGTAAACTCCAGGGGGTTGGGGAAAAACTGTTTTTT
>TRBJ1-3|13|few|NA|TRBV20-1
CSAPQGSGNTIYF
TGCAGTGCACCACAGGGCTCTGGAAACACCATATATTTT
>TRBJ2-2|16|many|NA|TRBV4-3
CASSQETGSNTGELFF
TGCGCCAGCAGCCAAGAAACAGGGTCGAACACCGGGGAGCTGTTTTTT
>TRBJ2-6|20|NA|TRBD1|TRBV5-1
CASSLVRDRVYRSGANVLTF
TGCGCCAGCAGCTTGGTTCGGGACAGGGTCTATAGGTCTGGGGCCAACGTCCTGACTTTC
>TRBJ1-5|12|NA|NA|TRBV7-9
CASTQGNQPQHF
TGTGCCAGCACCCAGGGCAATCAGCCCCAGCATTTT
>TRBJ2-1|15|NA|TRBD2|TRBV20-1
CSANTGTTYSDEQFF
TGCAGTGCTAATACCGGGACTACCTATAGCGATGAGCAGTTCTTC
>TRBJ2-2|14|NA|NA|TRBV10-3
CATQGQPNTGELFF
TGTGCCACCCAAGGACAGCCGAACACCGGGGAGCTGTTTTTT
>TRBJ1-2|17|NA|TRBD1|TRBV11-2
CASSFPRDRDVSYGYTF
TGTGCCAGCAGCTTTCCCCGGGACAGGGATGTTAGCTATGGCTACACCTTC
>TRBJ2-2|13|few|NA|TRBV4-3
CASSQDHNGELFF
TGCGCCAGCAGCCAAGATCATAACGGGGAGCTGTTTTTT
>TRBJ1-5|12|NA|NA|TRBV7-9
CASSAEQGPQHF
TGTGCCAGCAGCGCAGAACAGGGGCCCCAGCATTTT
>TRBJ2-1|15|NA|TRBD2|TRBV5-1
CASSLGLAGGVEQFF
TGCGCCAGCAGCTTGGGACTAGCGGGAGGAGTTGAGCAGTTCTTC
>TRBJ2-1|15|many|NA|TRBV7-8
CASSLRSYGHNEQFF
TGTGCCAGCAGCTTACGTAGTTATGGGCACAATGAGCAGTTCTTC
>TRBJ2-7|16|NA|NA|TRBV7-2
CASSLRRGGTPYEQYF
TGTGCCAGCAGCTTAAGGCGTGGCGGGACCCCCTACGAGCAGTACTTC
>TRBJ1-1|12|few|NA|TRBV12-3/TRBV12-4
CASSLFGDEAFF
TGTGCCAGCAGTTTATTCGGGGATGAAGCTTTCTTT
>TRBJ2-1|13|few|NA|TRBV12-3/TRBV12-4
CASRRGTVREQFF
TGTGCCAGCAGGCGAGGCACGGTAAGAGAGCAGTTCTTC
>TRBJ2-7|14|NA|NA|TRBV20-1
CSAPGTGTRNEQYF
TGCAGTGCTCCCGGCACCGGGACTCGGAATGAGCAGTACTTC
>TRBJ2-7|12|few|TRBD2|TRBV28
CASKASGSEQYF
TGTGCCAGCAAGGCTAGCGGGAGCGAGCAGTACTTC
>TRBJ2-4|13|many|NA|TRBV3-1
CASSQRSSGIQYF
TGTGCCAGCAGCCAGCGGTCTTCGGGCATTCAGTACTTC
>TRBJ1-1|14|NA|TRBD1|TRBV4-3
CASSQDRQGIIPFF
TGCGCCAGCAGCCAAGATCGACAGGGAATCATTCCTTTCTTT
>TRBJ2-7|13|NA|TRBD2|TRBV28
CASTPGGANEQYF
TGTGCCAGCACCCCGGGGGGAGCCAACGAGCAGTACTTC
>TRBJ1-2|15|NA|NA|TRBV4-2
CASSQETARNYGYTF
TGTGCCAGCAGCCAAGAAACAGCACGAAACTATGGCTACACCTTC
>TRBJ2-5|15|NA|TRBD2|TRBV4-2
CASSQGLAVQETQYF
TGTGCCAGCAGCCAAGGGCTAGCGGTCCAAGAGACCCAGTACTTC
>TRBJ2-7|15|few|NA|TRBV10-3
CAISAQTSGSYEQYF
TGTGCCATCAGCGCCCAAACTAGTGGCTCTTACGAGCAGTACTTC
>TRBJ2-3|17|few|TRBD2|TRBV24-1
CATSDPQRGGITDTQYF
TGTGCCACCAGTGATCCCCAGCGGGGGGGCATCACAGATACGCAGTATTTT
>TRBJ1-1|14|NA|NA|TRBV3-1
CASSQREGSREAFF
TGTGCCAGCAGCCAAAGGGAGGGGTCACGCGAAGCTTTCTTT
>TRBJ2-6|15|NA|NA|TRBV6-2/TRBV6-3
CASYAWGSGANVLTF
TGTGCCAGCTACGCGTGGGGCTCTGGGGCCAACGTCCTGACTTTC
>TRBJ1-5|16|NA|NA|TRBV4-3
CASSQDISAVFQPQHF
TGCGCCAGCAGCCAAGATATATCGGCAGTTTTTCAGCCCCAGCATTTT
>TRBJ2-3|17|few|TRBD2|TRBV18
CASSPITSGKGTDTQYF
TGTGCCAGCTCACCAATAACCAGCGGGAAGGGGACAGATACGCAGTATTTT
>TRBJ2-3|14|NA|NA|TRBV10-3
CAIRKGGDTDTQYF
TGTGCCATCCGAAAGGGGGGTGACACAGATACGCAGTATTTT
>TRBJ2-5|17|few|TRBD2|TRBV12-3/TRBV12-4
CASSGGLAGGYQETQYF
TGTGCCAGCAGTGGGGGACTAGCGGGAGGGTACCAAGAGACCCAGTACTTC